The rows below give T cell receptor beta chains drawn from one sample of a study of CD8+ T cells in alopecia areata. Generated by immunoSEQ multiplex PCR, the TCRdb table keeps only in-frame clones and is missing some. Found here are approximately 210,000 clones, approximately 60% of them singletons; the top ten hold less than 4%. Sequencing was performed on CD4+ T cells sorted from blood, taken at week 4, from a patient treated with tofacitinib. These receptors originate from a human donor with alopecia areata. Both conserved end residues are part of each CDR3. The D gene is left open where the match is weak. Not every row has a clone size; where given, it reads once, few, many or a size class.

D,V,size,J,CDR3,DNA
TRBD1,TRBV5-6,-,TRBJ2-5,CASSGRDRQETQYF,TGTGCCAGCAGCGGTCGGGACAGACAAGAGACCCAGTACTTC
-,TRBV30,-,TRBJ1-5,CAWSPGQGKGQPQHF,TGTGCCTGGAGCCCAGGGCAGGGAAAGGGTCAGCCCCAGCATTTT
-,TRBV4-1,once,TRBJ1-5,CASSQSEGQTGQPQHF,TGCGCCAGCAGCCAATCCGAAGGACAGACGGGACAGCCCCAGCATTTT
-,TRBV25-1,-,TRBJ2-1,CASSERANTGEQFF,TGTGCCAGCAGTGAGAGGGCCAACACGGGGGAGCAGTTCTTC
-,TRBV30,once,TRBJ1-5,CAWTGVGGQPQHF,TGTGCCTGGACAGGGGTCGGGGGCCAGCCCCAGCATTTT
-,TRBV29-1,-,TRBJ2-5,CSVAKGQETQYF,TGCAGCGTCGCCAAAGGCCAAGAGACCCAGTACTTC
-,TRBV6-5,-,TRBJ2-5,CASGLSSRVTQYF,TGTGCCAGCGGATTATCCTCCCGAGTTACCCAGTACTTC
-,TRBV30,-,TRBJ1-3,CAWSPQSGNTIYF,TGTGCCTGGAGTCCCCAATCTGGAAACACCATATATTTT
-,TRBV6-5,few,TRBJ2-4,CASVELAKNIQYF,TGTGCCAGCGTAGAACTAGCCAAAAACATTCAGTACTTC
-,TRBV1,-,TRBJ2-5,CTSTSGPGGQETQYF,TGCACCAGCACCTCGGGACCGGGGGGGCAAGAGACCCAGTACTTC
TRBD1,TRBV30,-,TRBJ2-7,CAWRARGPGEQYF,TGTGCCTGGAGGGCCAGGGGGCCGGGCGAGCAGTACTTC
-,TRBV4-3,few,TRBJ2-2,CASSQDRGAGELFF,TGCGCCAGCAGCCAAGACAGAGGGGCCGGGGAGCTGTTTTTT
-,TRBV4-2,once,TRBJ2-7,CASSQGTSSSYEQYF,TGTGCCAGCAGCCAAGGGACATCGAGCTCCTACGAGCAGTACTTC
-,TRBV7-2,-,TRBJ2-5,CASSFALPQETQYF,TGTGCCAGCAGCTTCGCCCTACCCCAAGAGACCCAGTACTTC
TRBD1,TRBV27,-,TRBJ1-2,CASSSRQGSGYTF,TGTGCCAGCAGTTCACGACAGGGCTCTGGCTACACCTTC
-,TRBV30,-,TRBJ2-3,CAWSVKDTQYF,TGTGCCTGGAGTGTAAAGGATACGCAGTATTTT
-,TRBV30,-,TRBJ2-7,CAWSVLSYEQYF,TGTGCCTGGAGTGTATTAAGCTACGAGCAGTACTTC
-,TRBV4-1,-,TRBJ1-5,CASSQEGRENQPQHF,TGCGCCAGCAGCCAAGAAGGGAGGGAGAATCAGCCCCAGCATTTT
TRBD2,TRBV7-2,-,TRBJ2-5,CASSFTLAGGTETQYF,TGTGCCAGCAGCTTCACTCTAGCGGGGGGTACAGAGACCCAGTACTTC
-,TRBV25-1,-,TRBJ2-3,CASSERVGTDTQYF,TGTGCCAGCAGTGAAAGGGTAGGAACAGATACGCAGTATTTT
-,TRBV29-1,-,TRBJ2-3,CSVPGGGQDTQYF,TGCAGCGTGCCAGGCGGGGGACAAGATACGCAGTATTTT
-,TRBV30,-,TRBJ2-7,CAVERGTHEQYF,TGTGCGGTCGAAAGGGGCACACACGAGCAGTACTTC
TRBD2,TRBV5-4,-,TRBJ2-2,CASSRSGGRNSGELFF,TGTGCCAGCAGCCGTAGCGGGGGGAGAAATTCCGGGGAGCTGTTTTTT
TRBD2,TRBV6-1,-,TRBJ2-5,CASSTRGAQYF,TGTGCCAGCAGTACCCGGGGGGCCCAGTACTTC
-,TRBV7-2,-,TRBJ2-3,CASSLFSTGTDTQYF,TGTGCCAGCAGCTTATTCTCGACAGGCACAGATACGCAGTATTTT
-,TRBV30,-,TRBJ1-4,CAWSVQGGEKLFF,TGTGCCTGGAGTGTACAGGGAGGGGAAAAACTGTTTTTT
-,TRBV9,-,TRBJ2-3,CASSVTRESTDTQYF,TGTGCCAGCAGCGTAACGAGGGAAAGCACAGATACGCAGTATTTT
TRBD2,TRBV7-6,-,TRBJ2-1,CASRELAGGDNEQFF,TGTGCCAGCAGAGAACTAGCGGGGGGGGATAATGAGCAGTTCTTC
-,TRBV30,-,TRBJ2-5,CAWRIEAETQYF,TGTGCCTGGAGGATTGAGGCGGAGACCCAGTACTTC
TRBD1,TRBV30,-,TRBJ2-6,CAWSPGQGQVGANVLTF,TGTGCCTGGAGTCCGGGACAGGGACAAGTTGGGGCCAACGTCCTGACTTTC
-,TRBV4-1,-,TRBJ2-2,CASSQVAMNGELFF,TGCGCCAGCAGCCAAGTAGCGATGAACGGGGAGCTGTTTTTT
-,TRBV30,-,TRBJ1-1,CAWSVHGFQAFF,TGTGCCTGGAGTGTACACGGCTTCCAAGCTTTCTTT
TRBD2,TRBV29-1,once,TRBJ2-3,CSSDRDYSTDTQYF,TGCAGCTCTGACCGGGACTACTCCACAGATACGCAGTATTTT
-,TRBV29-1,-,TRBJ1-6,CSAGAGDGNSPLHF,TGCAGCGCGGGGGCAGGGGACGGTAATTCACCCCTCCACTTT
-,TRBV18,medium-sized,TRBJ1-1,CASSPRREGSTEAFF,TGTGCCAGCTCACCACGGAGGGAAGGGAGCACTGAAGCTTTCTTT
TRBD1,TRBV15,-,TRBJ2-2,CATSTGQGARTGELFF,TGTGCCACCAGCACCGGACAGGGGGCGCGAACCGGGGAGCTGTTTTTT
-,TRBV6-5,-,TRBJ1-5,CASRPGANQPQHF,TGTGCCAGCAGACCAGGCGCCAATCAGCCCCAGCATTTT
-,TRBV29-1,-,TRBJ2-6,CSVEEAGANVLTF,TGCAGCGTTGAAGAGGCTGGGGCCAACGTCCTGACTTTC
TRBD1,TRBV6-6,-,TRBJ1-1,CASSYYETGGITEAFF,TGTGCCAGCAGTTATTACGAGACAGGGGGCATCACTGAAGCTTTCTTT
-,TRBV10-3,-,TRBJ1-2,CAISKAGRDYGYTF,TGTGCCATCAGCAAGGCAGGGAGAGACTATGGCTACACCTTC
-,TRBV30,-,TRBJ2-7,CAWRGSASSYEQYF,TGTGCCTGGAGAGGGTCGGCAAGCTCCTACGAGCAGTACTTC
TRBD2,TRBV30,-,TRBJ2-5,CAWSVLAGVQETQYF,TGTGCCTGGAGTGTACTAGCGGGGGTCCAAGAGACCCAGTACTTC
-,TRBV10-3,-,TRBJ1-2,CAISEGQGSGYTF,TGTGCCATCAGTGAAGGTCAGGGCTCAGGCTACACCTTC
-,TRBV6-6,-,TRBJ2-1,CASSYSTPPEQFF,TGTGCCAGCAGTTACTCGACCCCCCCAGAGCAGTTCTTC
-,TRBV18,-,TRBJ1-2,CASSPPAGYGYTF,TGTGCCAGCTCACCACCGGCCGGCTATGGCTACACCTTC
-,TRBV7-8,-,TRBJ2-4,CASSPPRGLQYF,TGTGCCAGCAGCCCCCCGCGGGGGCTTCAGTACTTC
-,TRBV9,-,TRBJ2-7,CASSKQTPPYEQYF,TGTGCCAGCAGCAAACAGACACCGCCCTACGAGCAGTACTTC
TRBD1,TRBV19,-,TRBJ1-3,CASNPGQGGNTIYF,TGTGCCAGTAATCCGGGACAGGGTGGAAACACCATATATTTT
TRBD2,TRBV30,once,TRBJ2-7,CAWTGGSGYEQYF,TGTGCCTGGACGGGAGGCTCGGGCTACGAGCAGTACTTC
TRBD1,TRBV4-1,-,TRBJ1-6,CASSQEWGQVNSPLHF,TGCGCCAGCAGCCAAGAATGGGGACAGGTTAATTCACCCCTCCACTTT
TRBD1,TRBV29-1,few,TRBJ1-5,CSAVDRGNQPQHF,TGCAGCGCCGTAGACAGGGGGAATCAGCCCCAGCATTTT
TRBD1,TRBV30,-,TRBJ2-7,CASGQGYEQYF,TGTGCCTCGGGACAGGGGTACGAGCAGTACTTC
-,TRBV28,-,TRBJ2-1,CASSSGAGSSYNEQFF,TGTGCCAGCAGTTCCGGGGCGGGCTCCTCCTACAATGAGCAGTTCTTC
TRBD2,TRBV29-1,-,TRBJ2-1,CSVVRGGQTYNEQFF,TGCAGCGTTGTGCGGGGGGGACAGACCTACAATGAGCAGTTCTTC
-,TRBV5-1,-,TRBJ1-3,CASTDPRSGNTIYF,TGCGCCAGCACGGACCCGCGGAGCGGAAACACCATATATTTT
-,TRBV10-3,few,TRBJ2-2,CAISERQKNTGELFF,TGTGCCATCAGTGAACGGCAGAAGAACACCGGGGAGCTGTTTTTT
-,TRBV29-1,-,TRBJ2-5,CSPTSGMEENEWETQYF,TGCAGCCCGACCTCCGGAATGGAGGAGAATGAGTGGGAGACCCAGTACTTC
-,TRBV29-1,-,TRBJ2-5,CSVERETQYF,TGCAGCGTTGAAAGGGAGACCCAGTACTTC
-,TRBV6-1,-,TRBJ2-7,CASSEGYGVGGIDEQYF,TGTGCCAGCAGTGAAGGTTATGGGGTTGGGGGAATCGACGAGCAGTACTTC
TRBD1,TRBV27,-,TRBJ1-3,CASSSGTEGNTIYF,TGTGCCAGCAGTTCCGGGACAGAAGGAAACACCATATATTTT